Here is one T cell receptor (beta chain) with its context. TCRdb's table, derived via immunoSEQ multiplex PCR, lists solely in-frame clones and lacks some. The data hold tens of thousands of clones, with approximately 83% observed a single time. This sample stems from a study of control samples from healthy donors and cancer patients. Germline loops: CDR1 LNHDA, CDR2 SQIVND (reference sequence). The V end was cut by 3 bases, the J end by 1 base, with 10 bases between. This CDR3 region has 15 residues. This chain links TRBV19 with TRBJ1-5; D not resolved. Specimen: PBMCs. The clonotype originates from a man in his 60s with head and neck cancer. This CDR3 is CASSIGVRSNQPQHF. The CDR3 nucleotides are TGTGCCAGTAGTATCGGGGTTAGAAGCAATCAGCCCCAGCATTTT.